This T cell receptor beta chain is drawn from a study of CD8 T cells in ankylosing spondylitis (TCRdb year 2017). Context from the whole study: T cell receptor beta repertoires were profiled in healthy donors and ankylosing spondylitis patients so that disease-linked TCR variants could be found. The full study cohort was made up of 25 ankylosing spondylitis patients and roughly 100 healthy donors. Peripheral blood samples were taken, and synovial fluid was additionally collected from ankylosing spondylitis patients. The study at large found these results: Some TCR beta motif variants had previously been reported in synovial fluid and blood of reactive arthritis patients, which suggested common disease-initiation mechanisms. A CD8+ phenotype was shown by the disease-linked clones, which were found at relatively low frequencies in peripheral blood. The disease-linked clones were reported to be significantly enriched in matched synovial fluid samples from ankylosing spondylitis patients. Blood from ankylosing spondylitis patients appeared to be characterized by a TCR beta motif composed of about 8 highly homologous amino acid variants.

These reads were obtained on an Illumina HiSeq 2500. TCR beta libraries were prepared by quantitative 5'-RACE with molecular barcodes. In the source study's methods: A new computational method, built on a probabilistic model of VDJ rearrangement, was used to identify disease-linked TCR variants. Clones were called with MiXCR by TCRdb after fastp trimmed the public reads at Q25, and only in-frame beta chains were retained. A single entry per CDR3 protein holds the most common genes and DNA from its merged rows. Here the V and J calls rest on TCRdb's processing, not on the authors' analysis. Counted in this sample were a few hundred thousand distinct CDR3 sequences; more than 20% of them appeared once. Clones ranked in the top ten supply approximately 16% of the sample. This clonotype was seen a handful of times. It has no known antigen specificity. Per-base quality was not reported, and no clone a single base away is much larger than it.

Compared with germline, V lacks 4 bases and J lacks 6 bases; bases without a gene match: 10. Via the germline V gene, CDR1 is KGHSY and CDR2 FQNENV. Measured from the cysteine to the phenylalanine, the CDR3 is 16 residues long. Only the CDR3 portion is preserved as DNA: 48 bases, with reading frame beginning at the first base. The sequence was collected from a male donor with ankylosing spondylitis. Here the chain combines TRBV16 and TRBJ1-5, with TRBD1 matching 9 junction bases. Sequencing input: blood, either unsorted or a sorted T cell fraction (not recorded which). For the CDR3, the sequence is CASSLARTGESQPQHF. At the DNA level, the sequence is TGTGCCAGCAGCCTTGCCCGGACAGGGGAGAGTCAGCCCCAGCATTTT.